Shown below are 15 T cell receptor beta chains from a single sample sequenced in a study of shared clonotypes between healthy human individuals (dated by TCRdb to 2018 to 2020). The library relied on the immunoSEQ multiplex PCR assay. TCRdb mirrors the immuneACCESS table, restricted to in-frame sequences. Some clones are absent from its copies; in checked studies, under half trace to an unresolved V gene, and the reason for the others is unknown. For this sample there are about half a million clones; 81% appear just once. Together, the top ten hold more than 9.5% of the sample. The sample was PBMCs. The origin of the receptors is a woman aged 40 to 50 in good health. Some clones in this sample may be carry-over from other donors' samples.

Written as DNA, the CDR3 is TGTGCCAGCAGTGAGGCACGAGGGGTGGGTGAAAAACTGTTTTTT. Protein product: CASSEARGVGEKLFF. The V and J genes are TRBV2 and TRBJ1-4; a weak D match, TRBD1 (5 bases). The CDR3 extends over 15 amino acids. V was pared by 3 bases and J by 7 bases, with 15 bases between. The V gene's germline CDR1 is SNHLY and CDR2 FYNNEI.

As DNA, the CDR3 is TGTGCCAGCAGCTTGGAGGGGGGCCATGAGCAGTTCTTC. Its protein product is CASSLEGGHEQFF. The chain joins TRBV5-6 to TRBJ2-1; D might be TRBD1 or TRBD2, each matching 6 bases. Trimming took off 0 bases at V and 8 bases at J, with 9 bases between the two ends. Germline lookup yields CDR1 SGHDT and CDR2 YYEEEE. The length of the CDR3 is 13 residues.

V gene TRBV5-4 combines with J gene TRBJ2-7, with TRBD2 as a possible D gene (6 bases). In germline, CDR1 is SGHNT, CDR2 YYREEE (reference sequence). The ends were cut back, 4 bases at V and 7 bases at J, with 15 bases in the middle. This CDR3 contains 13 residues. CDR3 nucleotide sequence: TGTGCCAGCAGCCGACTACCGGGGGAGGAGCAGTACTTC. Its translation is CASSRLPGEEQYF.

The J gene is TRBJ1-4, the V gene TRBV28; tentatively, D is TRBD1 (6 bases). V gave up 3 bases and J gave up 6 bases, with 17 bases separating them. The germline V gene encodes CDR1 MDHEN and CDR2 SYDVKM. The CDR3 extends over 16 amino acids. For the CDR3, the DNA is TGTGCCAGCAGTTTTGGGAGGTTAGGGGGTCATGAAAAACTGTTTTTT. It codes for CASSFGRLGGHEKLFF.

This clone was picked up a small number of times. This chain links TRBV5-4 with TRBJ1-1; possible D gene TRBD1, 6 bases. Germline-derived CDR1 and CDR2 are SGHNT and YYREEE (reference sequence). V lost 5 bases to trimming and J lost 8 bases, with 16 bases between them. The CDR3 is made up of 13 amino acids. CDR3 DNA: TGTGCCAGCAGGCCCACAGGGCACTTCGAAGCTTTCTTT. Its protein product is CASRPTGHFEAFF.

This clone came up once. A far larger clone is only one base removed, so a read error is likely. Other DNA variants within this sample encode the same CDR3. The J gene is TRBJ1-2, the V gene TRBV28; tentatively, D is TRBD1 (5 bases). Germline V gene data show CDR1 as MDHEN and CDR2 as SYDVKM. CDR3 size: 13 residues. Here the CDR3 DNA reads TGTGCCAGCACTTTACGTGGGGCCGGTGGCTACACCTTC. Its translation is CASTLRGAGGYTF.

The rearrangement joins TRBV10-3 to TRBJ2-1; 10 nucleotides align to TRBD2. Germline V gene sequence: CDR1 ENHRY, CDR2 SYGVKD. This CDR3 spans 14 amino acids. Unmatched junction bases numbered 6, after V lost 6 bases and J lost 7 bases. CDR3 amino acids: CAIRSGRAGNEQFF. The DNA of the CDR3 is TGTGCCATCAGAAGCGGGAGGGCGGGGAATGAGCAGTTCTTC.

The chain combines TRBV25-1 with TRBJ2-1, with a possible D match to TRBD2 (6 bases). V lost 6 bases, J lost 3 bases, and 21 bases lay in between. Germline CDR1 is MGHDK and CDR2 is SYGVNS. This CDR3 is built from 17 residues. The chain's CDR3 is CASSGPSSGRVYNEQFF. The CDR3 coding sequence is TGTGCCAGCAGCGGCCCCTCAAGCGGGCGGGTCTACAATGAGCAGTTCTTC.

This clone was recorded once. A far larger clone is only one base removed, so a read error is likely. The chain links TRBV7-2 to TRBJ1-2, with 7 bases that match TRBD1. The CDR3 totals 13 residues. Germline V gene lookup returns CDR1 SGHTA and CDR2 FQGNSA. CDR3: CAISPETGLGYTF. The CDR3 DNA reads TGTGCCATCAGCCCCGAGACAGGGCTTGGCTACACCTTC.

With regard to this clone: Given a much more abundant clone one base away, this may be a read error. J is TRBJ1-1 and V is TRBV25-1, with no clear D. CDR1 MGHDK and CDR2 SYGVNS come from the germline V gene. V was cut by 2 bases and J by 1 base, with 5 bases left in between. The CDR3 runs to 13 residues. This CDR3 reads CASSEDPNTEAFF. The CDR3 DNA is TGTGCCAGCAGTGAAGACCCGAACACTGAAGCTTTCTTT.

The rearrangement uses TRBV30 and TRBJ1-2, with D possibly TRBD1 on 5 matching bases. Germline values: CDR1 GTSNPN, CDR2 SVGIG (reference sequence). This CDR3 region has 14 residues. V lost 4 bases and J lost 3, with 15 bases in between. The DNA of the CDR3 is TGTGCCTGGACGGGGGAGTCTTCCTACTATGGCTACACCTTC. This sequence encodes CAWTGESSYYGYTF. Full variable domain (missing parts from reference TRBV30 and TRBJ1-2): SQTIHQWPATLVQPVGSPLSLECTVEGTSNPNLYWYRQAAGRGLQLLFYSVGIGQISSEVPQNLSASRPQDRQFILSSKKLLLSDSGFYLCAWTGESSYYGYTFGSGTRLTVV.

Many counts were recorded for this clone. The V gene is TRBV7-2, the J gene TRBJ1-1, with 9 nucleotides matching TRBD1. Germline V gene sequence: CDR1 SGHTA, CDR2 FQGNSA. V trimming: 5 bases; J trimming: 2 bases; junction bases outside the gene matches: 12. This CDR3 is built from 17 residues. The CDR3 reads CASSPWGTGGANTEAFF. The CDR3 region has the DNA TGTGCCAGCAGCCCTTGGGGCACAGGGGGCGCAAACACTGAAGCTTTCTTT.

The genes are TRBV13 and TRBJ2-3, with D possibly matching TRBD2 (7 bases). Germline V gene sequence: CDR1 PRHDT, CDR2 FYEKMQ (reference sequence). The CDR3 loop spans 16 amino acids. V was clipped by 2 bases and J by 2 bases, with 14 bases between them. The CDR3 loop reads CASSLRGGTYTDTQYF. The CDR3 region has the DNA TGTGCCAGCAGCTTAAGGGGGGGGACCTACACAGATACGCAGTATTTT.

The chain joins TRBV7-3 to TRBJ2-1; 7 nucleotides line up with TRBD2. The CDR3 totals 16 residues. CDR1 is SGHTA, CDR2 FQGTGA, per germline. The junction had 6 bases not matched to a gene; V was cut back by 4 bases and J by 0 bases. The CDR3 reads CASSWGGASSYNEQFF. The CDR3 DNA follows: TGTGCCAGCAGCTGGGGGGGAGCGAGCTCCTACAATGAGCAGTTCTTC.

CDR3 nucleotide sequence: TGTGCCAGCAGTCCACGGACAGGCTACTACGAGCAGTACTTC. This translates into CASSPRTGYYEQYF. This chain connects TRBV27 to TRBJ2-5, with TRBD1 identical over 7 bases. The end of the DNA is better explained by TRBJ2-7, so the J call may be wrong. The length of the CDR3 is 14 residues. Germline CDR1 and CDR2: MNHEY and SMNVEV (reference sequence).